This TCR beta chain was obtained from a study of blood T cell repertoires in COVID-19. About the research overall: Acute-phase and convalescent COVID-19 samples originated in the United States, Italy and Spain. T cells, B-cell-depleted T cells, or PBMCs provided the cDNA or gDNA that served as material.

The germline V gene encodes CDR1 GTSNPN and CDR2 SVGIG (reference sequence). There are 14 residues in the CDR3. V lost 5 bases, J lost 2 bases, and 6 bases stayed unmatched. In the original processing: Using reference gene primer amplification, nucleated cell counts were estimated. This table comes from immunoSEQ multiplex PCR, and its TCRdb copy is limited to in-frame clones, with some not included. The V and J calls and clone size were taken over from that table, and D and trimming were inferred from the DNA. The sample lists 250,000 to 300,000 clones, 75% to 90% occurring once. The receptor comes from a woman aged 25 to 39 with active or convalescent COVID-19. The genes are TRBV30 and TRBJ1-2; 9 positions agree with TRBD1. Input material: peripheral blood. The CDR3 region is CAWAGQGVNYGYTF. In DNA, the CDR3 is TGTGCCTGGGCGGGACAGGGTGTAAACTATGGCTACACCTTC. Using reference TRBV30 and TRBJ1-2 for the parts outside the CDR3, the full variable domain is SQTIHQWPATLVQPVGSPLSLECTVEGTSNPNLYWYRQAAGRGLQLLFYSVGIGQISSEVPQNLSASRPQDRQFILSSKKLLLSDSGFYLCAWAGQGVNYGYTFGSGTRLTVV.